A single sample gave rise to the 3 T cell receptor beta chains below, sequenced in a study of Ad26.COV2.S vaccination and SARS-CoV-2 variants. The protocol was immunoSEQ multiplex PCR, while the TCRdb copy is restricted to in-frame clones and leaves out a portion. The table has about 180,000 clones, roughly 87% seen once; the top ten hold approximately 6%. The sequencing used peripheral blood, collected after recovery from COVID-19. The receptors stem from a human donor who had recovered from COVID-19.

The chain couples TRBV3-1 (or the pseudogene TRBV3-2) to TRBJ1-1, with a tentative D call TRBD1 (5 bases). Germline loops: CDR1 LGHDT, CDR2 YNNKEL (reference sequence). This CDR3 is built from 13 residues. V lost 4 bases to trimming and J lost 2 bases, with 8 bases between them. The CDR3: CASSRQLNTEAFF. The CDR3 bases are TGTGCCAGCAGCCGACAGCTAAACACTGAAGCTTTCTTT.

The chain couples TRBV12-3 or TRBV12-4 to TRBJ2-4, with D unclear. CDR3 size: 13 residues. Trimming took off 5 bases at V and 6 bases at J, with 11 bases between the two ends. In DNA form, the CDR3 reads TGTGCCAGCAGTCCTCAAGCTAGAAACATTCAGTACTTC. It yields the protein CASSPQARNIQYF.

The chain recombines TRBV7-3 with TRBJ2-3, with a possible D match to TRBD2 (5 bases). The V end was cut by 5 bases, the J end by 3 bases, with 6 bases between. Germline V gene sequence: CDR1 SGHTA, CDR2 FQGTGA. The CDR3 is 12 residues long. The CDR3 protein is CASSGSTDTQYF. The CDR3, as DNA: TGTGCCAGCAGCGGGAGTACAGATACGCAGTATTTT.